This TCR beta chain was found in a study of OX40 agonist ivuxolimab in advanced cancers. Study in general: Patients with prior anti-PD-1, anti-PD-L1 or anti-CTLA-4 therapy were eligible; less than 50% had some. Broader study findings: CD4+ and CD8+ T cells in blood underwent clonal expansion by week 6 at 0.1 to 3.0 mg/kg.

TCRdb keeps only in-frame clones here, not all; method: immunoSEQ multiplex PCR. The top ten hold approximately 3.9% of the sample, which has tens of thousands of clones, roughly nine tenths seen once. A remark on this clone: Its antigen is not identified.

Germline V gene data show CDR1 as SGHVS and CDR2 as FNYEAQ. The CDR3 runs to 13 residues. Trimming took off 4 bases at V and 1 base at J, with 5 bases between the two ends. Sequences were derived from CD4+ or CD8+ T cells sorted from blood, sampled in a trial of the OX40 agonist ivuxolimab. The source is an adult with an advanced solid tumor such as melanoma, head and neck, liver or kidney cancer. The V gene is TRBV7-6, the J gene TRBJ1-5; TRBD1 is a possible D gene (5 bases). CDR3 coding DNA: TGTGCCAGCAGCTGGGGGAGCAATCAGCCCCAGCATTTT. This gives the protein CASSWGSNQPQHF.